A single sample is the source of the 17 T cell receptor beta chains below, sequenced in a study of STAT5B mutations in CD4+ large granular lymphocyte leukemia. Clones were sequenced by immunoSEQ multiplex PCR, and TCRdb holds only the in-frame ones, with some missing. Among under 35,000 clones listed, approximately 67% were seen once. The sequencing sample was made of CD4+ T cells from blood buffy coats. These receptors originate from a human donor in good health.

This clone was observed a few times. This chain uses TRBV13 with TRBJ1-1; 8 bases fit TRBD1. The ends lost 3 bases at V and 4 bases at J; junction bases unmatched: 10. This CDR3 has 16 amino acids. Germline V gene data show CDR1 as PRHDT and CDR2 as FYEKMQ (reference sequence). CDR3 nucleotides: TGTGCCAGCAGCTTTCGGGCTCGGACAGGGAGCACTGAAGCTTTCTTT. Protein: CASSFRARTGSTEAFF.

CDR3 region: CASSPPMSLGGTQYF. For the CDR3, the DNA is TGTGCCAGCTCACCACCGATGTCCCTTGGGGGTACGCAGTATTTT. This chain joins TRBV18 and TRBJ2-3; either TRBD1 or TRBD2 may supply D (5 bases each). This CDR3 contains 15 residues. Trimming pared 0 bases from V and 8 bases from J, leaving 15 bases between. The V gene's germline CDR1 is KGHSH and CDR2 LQKENI.

The chain links TRBV11-3 to TRBJ1-5, with no clear D. There are 15 residues in the CDR3. Trimming stripped 5 bases from V and 0 bases from J, with 11 bases between. Germline V gene sequence: CDR1 SGHNT, CDR2 YENEEA. CDR3: CASSQGGHSNQPQHF. The CDR3 bases are TGTGCCAGCAGCCAAGGTGGTCATAGCAATCAGCCCCAGCATTTT.

The V and J genes are TRBV5-1 and TRBJ1-1; a possible D gene is TRBD1 (6 bases). The CDR3 has 13 amino acids. V lost 0 bases to trimming and J lost 3 bases, with 6 bases between them. Germline CDR1 is SGHRS and CDR2 is YFSETQ. As DNA, the CDR3 is TGCGCCAGCAGCTTGGACAGGGACACTGAAGCTTTCTTT. Its translation is CASSLDRDTEAFF.

The chain has TRBV27 and TRBJ1-1; the D is unclear. CDR3 length: 15 amino acids. The V gene lost 2 bases and the J gene lost 0 bases, with 10 bases spanning the gap. The V gene's germline CDR1 is MNHEY and CDR2 SMNVEV (reference sequence). CDR3: CASSLLPDMNTEAFF. CDR3 DNA sequence: TGTGCCAGCAGTTTACTGCCAGATATGAACACTGAAGCTTTCTTT.

The rearrangement links TRBV11-3 to TRBJ2-7; TRBD1 aligns across 9 bases. This CDR3 comprises 16 residues. The J segment lost 4 bases and the V segment lost 0 bases, leaving 7 bases of the junction unmatched. Looked up from germline, CDR1 is SGHNT and CDR2 is YENEEA. For the CDR3, the DNA is TGTGCCAGCAGCTTAGAACAGGGGGCTTATCGTTACGAGCAGTACTTC. It translates to CASSLEQGAYRYEQYF.

J is TRBJ1-5 and V is TRBV9, with 7 positions matching TRBD1. The CDR3 totals 15 residues. After removal of 4 bases from V and 4 bases from J, the junction contained 8 bases not matched to a gene. The germline V gene encodes CDR1 SGDLS and CDR2 YYNGEE. CDR3 bases: TGTGCCAGCAGCCCACAGGGGTTCAGGAATCAGCCCCAGCATTTT. Protein product: CASSPQGFRNQPQHF.

The chain has TRBV5-6 and TRBJ2-5; perhaps TRBD2 as D (6 bases). Trimming removed 3 bases at V and 5 bases at J, with 14 bases between. Germline CDR1 SGHDT, CDR2 YYEEEE. The CDR3 is 14 amino acids. The CDR3 bases are TGTGCCAGCAGCTCATTAGCGGACTTGGAGACCCAGTACTTC. This encodes CASSSLADLETQYF.

V usage is TRBV29-1 and J usage is TRBJ1-4; 8 nucleotides line up with TRBD1. J gave up 8 bases and V 6 bases, and 5 bases lay outside the gene matches. The germline gives CDR1 SQVTM, CDR2 ANQGSEA. This CDR3 has 12 amino acids. The CDR3 nucleotides are TGCAGCGTGGACAGGGTAAACGAAAAACTGTTTTTT. Translated, it gives CSVDRVNEKLFF.

The chain joins TRBV10-1 to TRBJ2-1, with D perhaps matching TRBD1 (6 bases). The CDR3 has 12 residues. V lost 5 bases to trimming and J lost 10 bases, with 12 bases between them. The germline V gene encodes CDR1 WNHNN and CDR2 SYGVQD (reference sequence). CDR3 coding DNA: TGCGCCAGCAGTAACACAGGGTTCGAGCAGTTCTTC. This codes for CASSNTGFEQFF.

This chain uses TRBV4-3 with TRBJ1-4, with no clear D. The V gene's germline CDR1 is LGHNA and CDR2 YSLEER. V was pared by 0 bases and J by 2 bases, with 7 bases between. CDR3 length equals 15 residues. The CDR3 DNA is TGCGCCAGCAGCCAAGATTCCGGGACTAATGAAAAACTGTTTTTT. Amino acid sequence: CASSQDSGTNEKLFF.

The sample holds a few counts of this clone. This chain links TRBV18 with TRBJ1-2, with D perhaps TRBD1 (5 bases). The CDR3 spans 18 residues. With 3 bases removed from V and 0 bases from J, the gap between germline ends came to 20 bases. Looked up from germline, CDR1 is KGHSH and CDR2 is LQKENI. CDR3 protein: CASSPTGHLDSTNYGYTF. CDR3 DNA sequence: TGTGCCAGCTCACCCACCGGACATTTGGATTCGACTAACTATGGCTACACCTTC. The variable domain in full, with the rest retrieved from reference TRBV18 and TRBJ1-2, is NAGVMQNPRHLVRRRGQEARLRCSPMKGHSHVYWYRQLPEEGLKFMVYLQKENIIDESGMPKERFSAEFPKEGPSILRIQQVVRGDSAAYFCASSPTGHLDSTNYGYTFGSGTRLTVV.

This clone was seen more than once but under ten times. The gene calls are TRBV19 and TRBJ1-2; D might be TRBD1 (6 bases). The V end lost 6 bases, the J end lost 3 bases, and 14 bases lay between the germline ends. The CDR3 contains 14 residues. CDR1 and CDR2 (germline): LNHDA, SQIVND (reference sequence). The CDR3 DNA reads TGTGCCAGTAGGTGGTGGGGGCAGGACTATGGCTACACCTTC. Encoded protein: CASRWWGQDYGYTF.

The sample holds a few counts of this clone. The CDR3 is CASRNLRGRTGNTIYF. The CDR3 nucleotides read TGTGCCAGCAGAAACCTCAGGGGGCGTACTGGAAACACCATATATTTT. The chain recombines TRBV2 with TRBJ1-3; 8 bases agree with TRBD1. Germline V gives CDR1 SNHLY, CDR2 FYNNEI. V lost 6 bases to trimming and J lost 2 bases; unmatched junction nucleotides: 9. The CDR3 is 16 amino acids. The full variable domain, with the rest looked up from reference TRBV2 and TRBJ1-3, is EPEVTQTPSHQVTQMGQEVILRCVPISNHLYFYWYRQILGQKVEFLVSFYNNEISEKSEIFDDQFSVERPDGSNFTLKIRSTKLEDSAMYFCASRNLRGRTGNTIYFGEGSWLTVV.

This sequence joins TRBV5-4 and TRBJ1-2; 8 bases match TRBD1. With V trimmed by 4 bases and J by 3 bases, 8 bases remained unmatched. This CDR3 comprises 15 residues. From germline, CDR1 is SGHNT and CDR2 YYREEE (reference sequence). The CDR3 nucleotides read TGTGCCAGCAGCGCTAGCCAGGGGGCGTACTATGGCTACACCTTC. This gives the protein CASSASQGAYYGYTF.

This clone was counted only a few times. The V and J genes are TRBV7-2 and TRBJ2-5; TRBD1 agrees at 7 bases. Germline loops: CDR1 SGHTA, CDR2 FQGNSA. Unmatched junction bases numbered 2, after V lost 2 bases and J lost 5 bases. The CDR3 consists of 13 residues. The CDR3 DNA reads TGTGCCAGCAGCTTACAGGGGGTGGAGACCCAGTACTTC. It yields the protein CASSLQGVETQYF.

CDR3 amino acids: CSVVWSTSTDTQYF. Written as DNA, the CDR3 is TGCAGCGTTGTCTGGAGCACTAGCACAGATACGCAGTATTTT. The chain carries TRBV29-1 and TRBJ2-3; no clear D gene. This CDR3 is built from 14 residues. Germline V lookup: CDR1 SQVTM, CDR2 ANQGSEA. With 4 bases removed from V and 0 bases from J, the gap between germline ends came to 11 bases.